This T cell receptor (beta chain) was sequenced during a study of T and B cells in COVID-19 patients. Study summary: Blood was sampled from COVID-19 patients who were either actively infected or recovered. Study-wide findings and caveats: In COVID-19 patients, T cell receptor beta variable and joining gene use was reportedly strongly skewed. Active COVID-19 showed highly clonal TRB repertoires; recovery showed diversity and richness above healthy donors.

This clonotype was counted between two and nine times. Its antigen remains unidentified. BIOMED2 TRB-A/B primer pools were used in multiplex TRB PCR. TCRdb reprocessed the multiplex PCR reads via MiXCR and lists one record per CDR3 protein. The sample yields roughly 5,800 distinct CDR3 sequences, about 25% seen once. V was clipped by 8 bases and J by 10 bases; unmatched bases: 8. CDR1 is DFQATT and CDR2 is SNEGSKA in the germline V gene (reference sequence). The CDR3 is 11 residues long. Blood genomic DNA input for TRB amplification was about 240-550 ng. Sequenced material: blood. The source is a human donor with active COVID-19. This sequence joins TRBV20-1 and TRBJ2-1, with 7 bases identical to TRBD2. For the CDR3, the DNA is TGCAGTTCTCCCTTGGGACTAGAGCAGTTCTTC. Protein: CSSPLGLEQFF.